The clone carrying this T cell receptor (beta chain) was seen only once. Antigen specificity is unknown. Assay: immunoSEQ multiplex PCR; the TCRdb copy retains only in-frame clones and omits some. The table records about 130,000 clones, around 83% of them present only once. These data originate in a study of T cell responses to AZD1222 COVID-19 vaccine. Overall study findings and caveats: There were repertoire samples only from the period after the peak T cell response. Receipt of two AZD1222 doses was followed by a rise in Spike-specific TCR breadth and depth.

The CDR3 has 14 residues. Germline CDR1 is SGDLS and CDR2 is YYNGEE. V lost 4 bases and J lost 3, with 11 bases in between. This rearrangement joins TRBV9 to TRBJ1-3, with D possibly TRBD1 on 5 matching bases. Sequencing was performed on peripheral blood, taken on day 0 of AZD1222 vaccination. This TCR derives from an adult in good health. The CDR3 coding sequence is TGTGCCAGCAGCCCCGTGGGGGATGGAAACACCATATATTTT. As protein: CASSPVGDGNTIYF.